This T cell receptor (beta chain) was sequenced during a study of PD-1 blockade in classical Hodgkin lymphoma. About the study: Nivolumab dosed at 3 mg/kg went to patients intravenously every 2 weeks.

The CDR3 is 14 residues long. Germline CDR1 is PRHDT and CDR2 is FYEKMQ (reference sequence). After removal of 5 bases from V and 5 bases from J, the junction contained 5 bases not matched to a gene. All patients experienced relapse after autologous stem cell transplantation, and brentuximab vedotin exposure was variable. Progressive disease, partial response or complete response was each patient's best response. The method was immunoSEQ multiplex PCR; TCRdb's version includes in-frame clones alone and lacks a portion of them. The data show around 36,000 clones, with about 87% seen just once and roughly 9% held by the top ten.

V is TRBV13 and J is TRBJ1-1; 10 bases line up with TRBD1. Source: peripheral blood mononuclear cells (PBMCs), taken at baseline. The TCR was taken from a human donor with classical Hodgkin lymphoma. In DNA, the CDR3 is TGTGCCAGCAGCCTCAGACAGGGGGCTACTGAAGCTTTCTTT. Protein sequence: CASSLRQGATEAFF.